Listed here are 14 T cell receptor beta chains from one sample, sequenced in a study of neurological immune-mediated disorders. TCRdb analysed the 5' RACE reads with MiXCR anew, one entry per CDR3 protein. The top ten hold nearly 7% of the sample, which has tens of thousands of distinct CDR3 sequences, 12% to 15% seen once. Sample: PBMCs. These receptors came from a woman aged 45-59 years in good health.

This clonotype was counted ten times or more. The DNA for the CDR3 is TGCAGCGTTGATATGCGCCTCCTAGGGAGCTACAATGAGCAGTTCTTC. It codes for CSVDMRLLGSYNEQFF. The chain employs TRBV29-1 and TRBJ2-1; possible D gene TRBD2, 5 bases. Trimming left V 3 bases short and J 3 bases short, with 18 bases between. Germline CDR1 is SQVTM and CDR2 is ANQGSEA. The CDR3 spans 16 residues.

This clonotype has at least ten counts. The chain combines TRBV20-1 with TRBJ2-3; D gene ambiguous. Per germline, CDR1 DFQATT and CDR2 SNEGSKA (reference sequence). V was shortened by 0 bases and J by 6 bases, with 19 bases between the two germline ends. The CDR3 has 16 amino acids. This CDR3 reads CSARDWARPARDTQYF. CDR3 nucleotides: TGCAGTGCTAGAGATTGGGCCAGGCCTGCACGCGATACGCAGTATTTT.

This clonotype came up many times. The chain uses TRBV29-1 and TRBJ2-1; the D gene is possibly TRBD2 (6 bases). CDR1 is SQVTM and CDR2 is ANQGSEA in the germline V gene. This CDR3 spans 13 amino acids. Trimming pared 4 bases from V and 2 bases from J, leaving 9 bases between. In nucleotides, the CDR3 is TGCAGCGTTGGAGTAGCGGCCTACAATGAGCAGTTCTTC. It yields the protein CSVGVAAYNEQFF.

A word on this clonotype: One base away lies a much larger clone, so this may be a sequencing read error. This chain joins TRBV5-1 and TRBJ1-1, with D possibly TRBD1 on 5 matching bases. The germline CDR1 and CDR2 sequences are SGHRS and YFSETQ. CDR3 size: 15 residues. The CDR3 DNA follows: TGCGCCAGCAGCCGCGGGGACGGCGGATGGACTGAAGATTTCTTT. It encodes CASSRGDGGWTEDFF.

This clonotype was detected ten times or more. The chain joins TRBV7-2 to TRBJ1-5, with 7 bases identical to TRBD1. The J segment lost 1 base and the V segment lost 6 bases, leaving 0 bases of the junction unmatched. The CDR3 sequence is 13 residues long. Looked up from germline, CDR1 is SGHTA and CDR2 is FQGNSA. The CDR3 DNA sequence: TGTGCCAGCAGGGGACAGAGCAATCAGCCCCAGCATTTT. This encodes CASRGQSNQPQHF.

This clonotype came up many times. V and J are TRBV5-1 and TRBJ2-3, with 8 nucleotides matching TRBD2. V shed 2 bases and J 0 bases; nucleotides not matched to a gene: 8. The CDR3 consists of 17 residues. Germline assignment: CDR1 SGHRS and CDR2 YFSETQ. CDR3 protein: CASSLILAGISTDTQYF. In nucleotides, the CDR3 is TGCGCCAGCAGCTTAATATTAGCGGGGATCAGCACAGATACGCAGTATTTT.

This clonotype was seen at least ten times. The CDR3 region has the DNA TGTGCCAGCATTATTCGACAGGGAGCAAGGTACACCTTC. Amino acid sequence: CASIIRQGARYTF. The J gene is TRBJ1-2, the V gene TRBV28, with 7 bases matching TRBD1. Germline trimming cut 7 bases from V and 11 bases from J; bases unmatched to any gene: 13. This CDR3 spans 13 amino acids. CDR1 and CDR2 (germline): MDHEN, SYDVKM.

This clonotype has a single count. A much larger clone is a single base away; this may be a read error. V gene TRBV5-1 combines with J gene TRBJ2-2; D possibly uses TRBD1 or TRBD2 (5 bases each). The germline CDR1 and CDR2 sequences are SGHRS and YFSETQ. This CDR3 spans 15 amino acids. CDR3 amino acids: CASSFGTTNTGEMFF. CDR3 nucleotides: TGCGCCAGCAGCTTCGGGACCACCAACACCGGGGAGATGTTTTTT.

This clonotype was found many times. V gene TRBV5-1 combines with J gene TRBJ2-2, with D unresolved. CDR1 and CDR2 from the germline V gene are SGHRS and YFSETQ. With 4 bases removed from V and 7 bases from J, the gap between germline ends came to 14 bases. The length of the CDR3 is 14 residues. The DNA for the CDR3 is TGCGCCAGCAGCACAACGTTACGCGGCGGGGAGCTGTTTTTT. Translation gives CASSTTLRGGELFF.

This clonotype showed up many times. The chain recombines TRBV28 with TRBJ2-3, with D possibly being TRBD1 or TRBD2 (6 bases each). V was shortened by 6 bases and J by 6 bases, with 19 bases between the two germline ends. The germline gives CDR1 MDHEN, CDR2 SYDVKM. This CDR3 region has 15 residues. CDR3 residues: CASRPGALGSDTQYF. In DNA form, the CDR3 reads TGTGCCAGCAGGCCGGGGGCTCTAGGTTCGGATACGCAGTATTTT.

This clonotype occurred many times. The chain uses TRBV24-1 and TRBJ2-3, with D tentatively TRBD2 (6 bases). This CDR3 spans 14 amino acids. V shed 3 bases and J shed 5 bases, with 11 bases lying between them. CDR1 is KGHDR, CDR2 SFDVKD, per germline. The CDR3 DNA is TGTGCCACCAGTGATCGACTAGTCTTAGATACGCAGTATTTT. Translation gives CATSDRLVLDTQYF.

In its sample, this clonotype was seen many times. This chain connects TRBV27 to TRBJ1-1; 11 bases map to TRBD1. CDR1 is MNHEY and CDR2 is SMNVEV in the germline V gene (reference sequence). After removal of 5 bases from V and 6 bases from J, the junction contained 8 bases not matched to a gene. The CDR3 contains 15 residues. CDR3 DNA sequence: TGTGCCAGCAGTCCCTGGACAGGGGGCGAGGCTGAAGCTTTCTTT. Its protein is CASSPWTGGEAEAFF.

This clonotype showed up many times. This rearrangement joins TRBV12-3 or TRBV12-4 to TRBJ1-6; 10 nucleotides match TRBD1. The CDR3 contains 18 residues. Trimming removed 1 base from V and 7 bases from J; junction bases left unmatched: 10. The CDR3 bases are TGTGCCAGCAGTTTAGGTGTGGGGGGACAGGGGCGAAATTCACCCCTCCACTTT. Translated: CASSLGVGGQGRNSPLHF.

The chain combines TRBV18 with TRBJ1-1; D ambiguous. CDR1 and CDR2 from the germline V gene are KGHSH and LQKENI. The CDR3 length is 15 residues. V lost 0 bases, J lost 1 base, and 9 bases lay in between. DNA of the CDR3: TGTGCCAGCTCACCACCGGGCTTCCCGAACACTGAAGCTTTCTTT. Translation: CASSPPGFPNTEAFF. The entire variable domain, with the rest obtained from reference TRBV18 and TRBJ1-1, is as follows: NAGVMQNPRHLVRRRGQEARLRCSPMKGHSHVYWYRQLPEEGLKFMVYLQKENIIDESGMPKERFSAEFPKEGPSILRIQQVVRGDSAAYFCASSPPGFPNTEAFFGQGTRLTVV.